The 30 T cell receptor beta chains in this list originate from one sample, sequenced in a study of molecular identifiers for immune sequencing clone quantification. TCRdb independently ran MiXCR on the PCR reads; one entry per CDR3 protein. Of about 510,000 distinct CDR3 sequences in the sample, about 21% were seen once. The source material was naive CD8+ T cells from blood, with Jurkat cell RNA spiked in. Indicated subset: FACS-sorted CD8+CD4-CCR7+CD45RA+ naive T cells. The receptors stem from a human donor in good health. Some libraries in this study had Jurkat cell RNA spiked in.

This clonotype came up many times. The genes are TRBV3-1 and TRBJ1-1; D is uncertain. Germline V CDR1 and CDR2: LGHDT, YNNKEL (reference sequence). The V and J ends lost 0 bases and 1 base respectively, with 9 bases between them. The CDR3 runs to 15 residues. CDR3 DNA: TGTGCCAGCAGCCAAGAAGAGGACCCGAACACTGAAGCTTTCTTT. Its translation: CASSQEEDPNTEAFF.

The rearrangement uses TRBV4-1 and TRBJ2-1, with 13 bases fitting TRBD2. This CDR3 is built from 15 residues. Germline lookup yields CDR1 MGHRA and CDR2 YSYEKL. Trimming removed 5 bases from V and 7 bases from J; junction bases left unmatched: 5. The chain's CDR3 is CASSWTSGSSNEQFF. CDR3 nucleotides: TGCGCCAGCAGCTGGACTAGCGGGAGTAGTAATGAGCAGTTCTTC.

CDR3 bases: TGTGCCAGCAGTTTATTGTTAAAGAACACCGGGGAGCTGTTTTTT. The encoded protein is CASSLLLKNTGELFF. The V gene is TRBV27, the J gene TRBJ2-2; D is ambiguous. This CDR3 comprises 15 residues. Per germline, CDR1 MNHEY and CDR2 SMNVEV (reference sequence). V shed 1 base and J shed 1 base, with 7 bases lying between them.

This clonotype was picked up a small number of times. The genes are TRBV27 and TRBJ2-1, with D uncertain. This CDR3 is built from 13 residues. Germline V lookup: CDR1 MNHEY, CDR2 SMNVEV (reference sequence). V lost 4 bases and J lost 4, with 8 bases in between. The CDR3 region has the DNA TGTGCCAGCAGTTCCGGACCGTACAATGAGCAGTTCTTC. This codes for CASSSGPYNEQFF.

A remark on this clonotype: This could be a read error, since a much larger clone is one nucleotide away. This chain joins TRBV7-2 and TRBJ2-7; D ambiguous. The CDR3 covers 12 residues. Germline assignment: CDR1 SGHTA and CDR2 FQGNSA. The CDR3: CASSLPMYGQYF. CDR3 nucleotides: TGTGCCAGCAGCTTACCGATGTACGGGCAGTACTTC. Full variable domain (rest looked up from reference TRBV7-2 and TRBJ2-7): GAGVSQSPSNKVTEKGKDVELRCDPISGHTALYWYRQSLGQGLEFLIYFQGNSAPDKSGLPSDRFSAERTGGSVSTLTIQRTQQEDSAVYLCASSLPMYGQYFGPGTRLTVT.

Notes on this clonotype: This may be a read error, as it is one base from a much larger clone. The V gene is TRBV2, the J gene TRBJ2-3; 7 bases agree with TRBD2. CDR1 and CDR2 (germline): SNHLY, FYNNEI. Germline trimming cut 4 bases from V and 2 bases from J; bases unmatched to any gene: 6. This CDR3 comprises 15 residues. CDR3 bases: TGTGCCAGCAGTGCCTGGGGGGGAAACACAGATACGCAGTATTTT. Translated: CASSAWGGNTDTQYF.

This clonotype was found many times. The chain is built from TRBV6-5 and TRBJ1-1, with no clear D. CDR1 is MNHEY and CDR2 is SVGAGI in the germline V gene. CDR3 length: 12 amino acids. Trimming took 11 bases from V and 1 from J, leaving 11 bases between them. CDR3 DNA: TGTGCCCCCCCGCAATCGAACACTGAAGCTTTCTTT. It specifies CAPPQSNTEAFF.

The V call is TRBV10-2, the J call TRBJ1-2; TRBD1 matches at 12 bases. V gave up 0 bases and J gave up 5 bases; unmatched junction bases: 10. Germline lookup yields CDR1 WSHSY and CDR2 SAAADI. The CDR3 has 18 residues. CDR3 DNA: TGCGCCAGCAGTGAGTCCCCGTGGGGACAGGGGGCGGAGTATGGCTACACCTTC. Amino acids: CASSESPWGQGAEYGYTF.

This clonotype was counted many times. The chain's CDR3 is CASSSGRDIERTDTQYF. The DNA for the CDR3 is TGTGCCAGCAGCTCCGGCCGGGACATCGAGAGGACAGATACGCAGTATTTT. The chain joins TRBV11-2 to TRBJ2-3, with TRBD1 as a possible D gene (6 bases). The CDR3 sequence is 17 residues long. V shed 4 bases and J shed 3 bases, with 20 bases lying between them. Looked up from germline, CDR1 is SGHAT and CDR2 is FQNNGV.

The sample holds many counts of this clonotype. V usage is TRBV7-2 and J usage is TRBJ2-7; D is unclear. Deletions cut 2 bases from V and 0 bases from J, with 8 bases between. This CDR3 spans 14 amino acids. Germline lookup yields CDR1 SGHTA and CDR2 FQGNSA. CDR3 sequence (DNA): TGTGCCAGCAGCTTATTTTCGGCCTCCTACGAGCAGTACTTC. Residues: CASSLFSASYEQYF.

A few counts support this clonotype. The V gene is TRBV28, the J gene TRBJ1-5; D unclear. The CDR3 extends over 14 amino acids. The V gene's germline CDR1 is MDHEN and CDR2 SYDVKM. V lost 6 bases, J lost 6 bases, and 15 bases lay in between. The CDR3 spells CASRSAGGIQPQHF. DNA for the CDR3: TGTGCCAGCAGAAGCGCCGGAGGCATTCAGCCCCAGCATTTT.

Ten or more counts support this clonotype. The chain couples TRBV15 to TRBJ1-1, with D possibly matching TRBD1 (5 bases). CDR3 length equals 16 residues. The V end lost 0 bases, the J end lost 4 bases, and 15 bases lay between the germline ends. CDR1 LNHNV and CDR2 YYDKDF come from the germline V gene (reference sequence). DNA for the CDR3: TGTGCCACCAGCAGAGAACGGGGGGTCGGAGGCACTGAAGCTTTCTTT. Protein: CATSRERGVGGTEAFF.

Comments on this clonotype: This could be a read error, since a much larger clone is one nucleotide away. This sequence joins TRBV6-5 and TRBJ2-7; 8 bases map to TRBD2. CDR3 length: 14 amino acids. The germline V gene has CDR1 MNHEY and CDR2 SVGAGI. The ends lost 5 bases at V and 3 bases at J; junction bases unmatched: 6. Here the CDR3 reads CASSVFGRVYEQYF. CDR3 coding DNA: TGTGCCAGCAGTGTCTTCGGGAGGGTCTACGAGCAGTACTTC.

This clonotype occurred a few times. A junction end diverges from the germline sequence, so it may reflect a read error. Here the CDR3 reads CSARVGQGRNERLFF. The DNA for the CDR3 is TGCAGTGCTAGAGTGGGACAGGGACGGAATGAAAGACTGTTTTTT. This chain joins TRBV20-1 and TRBJ1-4, with 9 bases that match TRBD1. This CDR3 comprises 15 residues. Per germline, CDR1 DFQATT and CDR2 SNEGSKA (reference sequence).

This clonotype occurred many times. The chain joins TRBV5-1 to TRBJ2-1; TRBD1 matches at 11 bases. CDR1 and CDR2 (germline): SGHRS, YFSETQ. V gave up 2 bases and J gave up 8 bases; unmatched junction bases: 9. The CDR3 consists of 16 residues. CDR3: CASSLWTGGIGDEQFF. The CDR3 DNA reads TGCGCCAGCAGCTTATGGACAGGGGGCATCGGTGATGAGCAGTTCTTC.

This clonotype was recorded at least ten times. The chain recombines TRBV20-1 with TRBJ2-7; 9 nucleotides line up with TRBD1. The V gene end was trimmed by 0 bases and the J gene end by 4 bases; junction bases not matched to a gene: 7. Germline CDR1 and CDR2: DFQATT and SNEGSKA (reference sequence). CDR3 length equals 15 residues. CDR3 sequence (DNA): TGCAGTGCTAGAGATTTGGGACAGGGTGGTTACGAGCAGTACTTC. Translation gives CSARDLGQGGYEQYF.

This clonotype occurred many times. V gene TRBV27 combines with J gene TRBJ2-7, with unresolved D. Germline V lookup: CDR1 MNHEY, CDR2 SMNVEV (reference sequence). CDR3 size: 13 residues. V was cut by 6 bases and J by 0 bases, with 9 bases left in between. The CDR3 coding sequence is TGTGCCAGCAGCCCCGCAAGCTCCTACGAGCAGTACTTC. This sequence encodes CASSPASSYEQYF.

J is TRBJ2-5 and V is TRBV5-1, with D hard to call. V lost 2 bases and J 1 base, leaving 9 bases between the germline ends. The CDR3 is made up of 14 amino acids. Germline CDR1 and CDR2: SGHRS and YFSETQ. This CDR3 is CASSLLPGQETQYF. The CDR3 DNA is TGCGCCAGCAGCTTACTGCCAGGCCAAGAGACCCAGTACTTC.

This chain links TRBV4-3 with TRBJ2-7; TRBD2 matches at 14 bases. J gave up 2 bases and V 0 bases, and 9 bases lay outside the gene matches. The CDR3 loop spans 19 amino acids. Germline CDR1 reads LGHNA; CDR2 reads YSLEER. The CDR3 DNA reads as TGCGCCAGCAGCCAAGATACGGGACTAGCGGGAGTGGGGACCTACGAGCAGTACTTC. It encodes CASSQDTGLAGVGTYEQYF.

The CDR3 nucleotides are TGTGCCAGCAGCCCCTGGACAGAAGGCTACGAGCAGTACTTC. Translating gives CASSPWTEGYEQYF. This chain links TRBV6-5 with TRBJ2-7; weak D call: TRBD1 (6 bases). The germline V and J ends were trimmed by 6 bases and 3 bases, with 15 bases remaining between them. This CDR3 comprises 14 residues. The germline CDR1 and CDR2 sequences are MNHEY and SVGAGI.

To note about this clonotype: This clone may be a read error of a much larger clone one base away. The chain recombines TRBV7-2 with TRBJ2-1; D may be TRBD2 (7 bases). This CDR3 has 13 residues. Looked up from germline, CDR1 is SGHTA and CDR2 is FQGNSA. The CDR3 sequence is CAGSYGGAEEQFF. For the CDR3, the DNA is TGTGCCGGCAGCTATGGGGGGGCGGAGGAGCAGTTCTTC. Drawing the rest from reference TRBV7-2 and TRBJ2-1, the complete variable domain is GAGVSQSPSNKVTEKGKDVELRCDPISGHTALYWYRQSLGQGLEFLIYFQGNSAPDKSGLPSDRFSAERTGGSVSTLTIQRTQQEDSAVYLCAGSYGGAEEQFFGPGTRLTVL.

About this clonotype itself: Sequence at one end of the junction differs from germline and may be a read error. The chain carries TRBV6-5 and TRBJ1-4; D unresolved. This CDR3 contains 17 residues. Germline CDR1 and CDR2: MNHEY and SVGAGI. The CDR3 DNA is TGTGCCAGCAGTTACGGTGGCGGAGACGGCACTAATGAAGAACTGTTTTTT. Its translation: CASSYGGGDGTNEELFF.

This clonotype was seen more than once but under ten times. The chain combines TRBV19 with TRBJ2-3; 11 positions match TRBD2. From germline, CDR1 is LNHDA and CDR2 SQIVND (reference sequence). Unmatched junction bases numbered 3, after V lost 3 bases and J lost 4 bases. There are 15 residues in the CDR3. The CDR3 loop reads CASSMGLAAADTQYF. The CDR3 bases are TGTGCCAGTAGTATGGGACTAGCGGCCGCAGATACGCAGTATTTT. Based on the CDR3 plus reference TRBV19 and TRBJ2-3, the full variable domain is DGGITQSPKYLFRKEGQNVTLSCEQNLNHDAMYWYRQDPGQGLRLIYYSQIVNDFQKGDIAEGYSVSREKKESFPLTVTSAQKNPTAFYLCASSMGLAAADTQYFGPGTRLTVL.

The V call is TRBV7-9, the J call TRBJ1-4, with 7 bases fitting TRBD1. With V trimmed by 6 bases and J by 4 bases, 8 bases remained unmatched. Per the germline V gene, CDR1 is SEHNR and CDR2 is FQNEAQ (reference sequence). This CDR3 spans 15 amino acids. The CDR3 loop is CASSSTDRVNEKLFF. The CDR3, as DNA: TGTGCCAGCAGTTCCACAGACAGGGTTAATGAAAAACTGTTTTTT.

This clonotype has a handful of counts. The chain links TRBV6-2 or TRBV6-3 to TRBJ1-2, with D perhaps matching TRBD1 (6 bases). The CDR3 spans 14 residues. The germline gives CDR1 MNHEY, CDR2 SVGEGT. V was pared by 6 bases and J by 4 bases, with 15 bases between. The CDR3 DNA reads TGTGCCAGCAGCCCCCAGGGGACGGCCTATGGCTACACCTTC. Its protein product is CASSPQGTAYGYTF.

This clonotype was seen repeatedly, ten times or more. DNA for the CDR3: TGTGCCAGCAGTTACTCTCCAAGCGTAACTACAGATACGCAGTATTTT. This translates into CASSYSPSVTTDTQYF. This chain connects TRBV6-5 to TRBJ2-3; no reliable D call. V lost 0 bases and J 3 bases, leaving 13 bases between the germline ends. Per germline, CDR1 MNHEY and CDR2 SVGAGI. The CDR3 totals 16 residues.

V gene TRBV12-3 or TRBV12-4 combines with J gene TRBJ2-5; D is possibly TRBD1 (5 bases). The length of the CDR3 is 14 residues. Trimming cost V 3 bases and J 5 bases, with 13 bases left between them. The CDR3 region is CASSFPAGRETQYF. The DNA for the CDR3 is TGTGCCAGCAGTTTTCCGGCAGGGCGGGAGACCCAGTACTTC.

The count of this clonotype is one. This could be a read error, since a much larger clone is one nucleotide away. The chain combines TRBV7-2 with TRBJ2-3; the D call may be TRBD1 or TRBD2 (5 bases each). The CDR3 covers 15 residues. Looked up from germline, CDR1 is SGHTA and CDR2 is FQGNSA. The ends were cut back, 5 bases at V and 8 bases at J, with 20 bases in the middle. CDR3 in amino acids: CASSPSGPYLSTQYF. The DNA for the CDR3 is TGTGCCAGCAGCCCGTCGGGACCCTATCTCTCTACGCAGTATTTT.

As DNA, the CDR3 is TGTGCCAGCAGTCGACAGGGGGCTGGCAATGAGCAGTTCTTC. It specifies CASSRQGAGNEQFF. This chain uses TRBV27 with TRBJ2-1; 10 nucleotides match TRBD1. There are 14 residues in the CDR3. V shed 5 bases, J shed 6 bases, and the junction held 4 bases outside the gene matches. CDR1 and CDR2 (germline): MNHEY, SMNVEV (reference sequence).

Turning to this clonotype: The CDR3 does not close with the conserved phenylalanine or tryptophan, likely indicating a read error. The chain recombines TRBV4-3 with TRBJ2-6, with 7 bases lining up with TRBD2. Trimming took 0 bases from V and 1 from J; bases not matched to a gene: 3. CDR3 size: 17 residues. The germline V gene has CDR1 LGHNA and CDR2 YSLEER. For the CDR3, the DNA is TGCGCCAGCAGCCAAGATAGGGGACTATCTGGGGCCAACGTCCTGACTCTC. This encodes CASSQDRGLSGANVLTL.